One sample yielded the 10 T cell receptor beta chains listed below, sequenced in a study of shared clonotypes between healthy human individuals. CD45RO-negative, CCR7-positively selected cells formed the naive CD8 fraction, excluding terminally differentiated effector memory CD45RA+ cells. Repertoires were generated with immunoSEQ multiplex PCR, while TCRdb's copy carries only in-frame clones and drops some. The data hold around 2.1 million clones, with 93% observed a single time. Sequencing input: naive CD8+ T cells from PBMCs. Receptor source: a man aged 18 to 35 in good health. Some clones in this sample may be carry-over from other donors' samples.

As for this clone: The sample has other DNA sequences that encode this CDR3 too. The rearrangement joins TRBV10-3 to TRBJ2-2; D ambiguous. V lost 3 bases to trimming and J lost 5 bases, with 1 base between them. Looked up from germline, CDR1 is ENHRY and CDR2 is SYGVKD. The CDR3 sequence is 11 residues long. DNA for the CDR3: TGTGCCATCAGTGATACCGGGGAGCTGTTTTTT. This sequence encodes CAISDTGELFF.

This clone was counted only a few times. V gene TRBV28 combines with J gene TRBJ1-5; D is undetermined. The V gene lost 5 bases and the J gene lost 8 bases, with 1 base spanning the gap. CDR1 and CDR2 (germline): MDHEN, SYDVKM. This CDR3 spans 9 amino acids. The CDR3 sequence is CASSEPQHF. The CDR3 DNA reads as TGTGCCAGCAGTGAGCCCCAGCATTTT. Together with reference TRBV28 and TRBJ1-5, the CDR3 gives the full variable domain: DVKVTQSSRYLVKRTGEKVFLECVQDMDHENMFWYRQDPGLGLRLIYFSYDVKMKEKGDIPEGYSVSREKKERFSLILESASTNQTSMYLCASSEPQHFGDGTRLSIL.

The chain joins TRBV5-1 to TRBJ2-7; 10 bases agree with TRBD1. The germline CDR1 and CDR2 sequences are SGHRS and YFSETQ. The CDR3 contains 13 residues. Losses at the gene ends were 2 bases for V and 5 bases for J; bases not matched to a gene: 1. CDR3 nucleotide sequence: TGCGCCAGCAGCTTAGACAGGGGGCACGAGCAGTACTTC. Protein: CASSLDRGHEQYF.

The chain carries TRBV25-1 and TRBJ2-1, with D possibly called TRBD1 or TRBD2 (5 bases each). Germline V gene lookup returns CDR1 MGHDK and CDR2 SYGVNS. V lost 4 bases and J lost 2, with 15 bases in between. The CDR3 totals 16 residues. CDR3: CASSGPPGRAYNEQFF. The CDR3 DNA reads as TGTGCCAGCAGTGGTCCCCCGGGACGGGCCTACAATGAGCAGTTCTTC.

This clone was counted once. The rearrangement links TRBV28 to TRBJ2-7, with TRBD1 matching 7 bases. Germline V gene data show CDR1 as MDHEN and CDR2 as SYDVKM. V trimming: 2 bases; J trimming: 6 bases; junction bases outside the gene matches: 7. CDR3 length: 14 amino acids. In nucleotides, the CDR3 is TGTGCCAGCAGTTTAAGAGGGGGCATTGGCGAGCAGTACTTC. This translates into CASSLRGGIGEQYF.

The chain combines TRBV27 with TRBJ2-1, with D possibly being TRBD1 (5 bases). Germline assignment: CDR1 MNHEY and CDR2 SMNVEV (reference sequence). The length of the CDR3 is 16 residues. Trimming removed 1 base from V and 0 bases from J, with 10 bases in between. In DNA form, the CDR3 reads TGTGCCAGCAGTTTATGGACCGACAGCTCCTACAATGAGCAGTTCTTC. Translating gives CASSLWTDSSYNEQFF.

The chain links TRBV28 to TRBJ1-5; D is ambiguous. Germline lookup yields CDR1 MDHEN and CDR2 SYDVKM. The CDR3 covers 14 residues. The V end lost 3 bases, the J end lost 2 bases, and 8 bases lay between the germline ends. CDR3 sequence: CASSFYTGNQPQHF. CDR3 in DNA: TGTGCCAGCAGTTTTTACACAGGCAATCAGCCCCAGCATTTT.

V is TRBV9 and J is TRBJ1-3; a weak D match, TRBD1 (5 bases). Germline loops: CDR1 SGDLS, CDR2 YYNGEE. This CDR3 is 16 amino acids long. V lost 0 bases and J lost 3, with 13 bases in between. In nucleotides, the CDR3 is TGTGCCAGCAGCGTAGGCCTCCCAGGGAGTGGAAACACCATATATTTT. The encoded protein is CASSVGLPGSGNTIYF.

The rearrangement joins TRBV9 to TRBJ1-3, with unresolved D. Germline CDR1 and CDR2: SGDLS and YYNGEE. The CDR3 has 15 residues. With 0 bases removed from V and 4 bases from J, the gap between germline ends came to 11 bases. The CDR3 DNA reads as TGTGCCAGCAGCGTAGGGGTGGGCACGGGAAACACCATATATTTT. This translates into CASSVGVGTGNTIYF.

The genes are TRBV7-9 and TRBJ2-7; 10 nucleotides agree with TRBD1. The CDR3 loop spans 15 amino acids. Germline CDR1 SEHNR, CDR2 FQNEAQ (reference sequence). The J segment lost 3 bases and the V segment lost 5 bases, leaving 7 bases of the junction unmatched. CDR3 protein: CASSRRQGASYEQYF. In DNA, the CDR3 is TGTGCCAGCAGCAGACGACAGGGGGCGAGCTACGAGCAGTACTTC.